A selection of T cell receptor beta chains follows, all from one sample in a study of cytomegalovirus exposure and HLA in healthy donors. Libraries were prepared by immunoSEQ multiplex PCR; TCRdb keeps only in-frame clonotypes and omits some of them. The sample lists roughly 120,000 clones, 79% occurring once. Sequencing was done on a sample of PBMCs. Receptor source: a man aged 25-40 years in good health and CMV-seropositive. The CDR3 runs from the conserved cysteine through the conserved F or W. Fields, in order: J gene, D gene, V gene, CDR3 protein. The D gene is left open where the match is weak.

TRBJ1-1 - TRBV15 CATSRPSGVRGYTEAFF
TRBJ2-7 TRBD1 TRBV11-3 CASSPQGATYEQYF
TRBJ2-7 - TRBV7-9 CASSWSGEQYF
TRBJ1-1 TRBD1 TRBV11-2 CASSLGGLGGSEAFF
TRBJ2-3 - TRBV27 CASSYRGSTDTQYF
TRBJ1-2 - TRBV18 CASSPPGLYGYTF
TRBJ2-1 TRBD2 TRBV27 CASSFRILAGEFNEQFF
TRBJ2-5 TRBD2 TRBV7-9 CSSREAGTSGEKTQYF
TRBJ2-5 TRBD2 TRBV5-5 CASSFLAREQYF
TRBJ1-2 - TRBV7-9 CASSLGAAGAGNGYTF
TRBJ1-2 TRBD1 TRBV7-9 CASSFLRQGVRRDYGYTF
TRBJ2-7 - TRBV9 CASSSQDYEQYF
TRBJ2-1 TRBD2 TRBV12-5 CASGFFQRGDDEQFF
TRBJ2-6 - TRBV6-4 CASRPRVGAPHSGANGLTF
TRBJ2-3 - TRBV5-5 CASSTGWTDTQYF
TRBJ2-2 - TRBV9 CASSVDPRGELFF
TRBJ1-2 - TRBV7-8 CASSLVRTDFYGYTF
TRBJ2-7 - TRBV7-9 CASSFPTGESSYEQYF
TRBJ2-3 TRBD1 TRBV7-3 CASSFVRDREQYF
TRBJ2-3 - TRBV4-2 CASSRQFTDTQYF